The 9 T cell receptor beta chains below were found in one sample sequenced in a study of blood T cell repertoires in COVID-19. Produced via immunoSEQ multiplex PCR; TCRdb's table is partial and in-frame only. This sample yields a few hundred thousand clones, of which under 85% are seen a single time; approximately 5.4% belongs to the top ten. The sample comprised PBMCs or T cells enriched from blood (not recorded which). Source of these receptors: a woman between 45 and 60 years old who had recovered from COVID-19.

V usage is TRBV27 and J usage is TRBJ1-6, with a tentative D call TRBD1 (5 bases). The CDR3 extends over 15 amino acids. Trimming shortened V by 3 bases and J by 2 bases, and 8 bases separated the two germline ends. Germline V gene data show CDR1 as MNHEY and CDR2 as SMNVEV (reference sequence). CDR3 nucleotide sequence: TGTGCCAGCAGTTTGCAGGGAACCTATAATTCACCCCTCCACTTT. Amino acid sequence: CASSLQGTYNSPLHF.

The chain links TRBV19 to TRBJ2-5, with D tentatively TRBD1 (6 bases). CDR3 size: 16 residues. The ends were cut back, 2 bases at V and 1 base at J, with 14 bases in the middle. In germline, CDR1 is LNHDA, CDR2 SQIVND (reference sequence). The CDR3 DNA sequence: TGTGCCAGTAGTATATCTCCGGGACACTTCCAAGAGACCCAGTACTTC. Its protein product is CASSISPGHFQETQYF.

The J gene is TRBJ1-1, the V gene TRBV7-9, with unresolved D. The V gene's germline CDR1 is SEHNR and CDR2 FQNEAQ (reference sequence). Trimming cost V 1 base and J 6 bases, with 9 bases left between them. This CDR3 spans 13 amino acids. The CDR3 reads CASSLGRSAEAFF. CDR3 coding DNA: TGTGCCAGCAGCTTAGGGCGGTCCGCTGAAGCTTTCTTT.

CDR3 in amino acids: CASSAGTGFAGANVLTF. The CDR3 nucleotides read TGTGCCAGCAGCGCCGGGACAGGGTTTGCTGGGGCCAACGTCCTGACTTTC. The V gene is TRBV5-5, the J gene TRBJ2-6; 9 bases agree with TRBD1. The CDR3 contains 17 residues. V dropped 4 bases and J dropped 2; count of bases not matched to a gene: 7. Germline V gives CDR1 SGHKS, CDR2 YYEKEE (reference sequence).

The chain has TRBV5-1 and TRBJ1-4, with 11 bases fitting TRBD1. Germline-derived CDR1 and CDR2 are SGHRS and YFSETQ. J was trimmed by 6 bases and V by 7 bases; bases with no gene match: 14. The CDR3 totals 17 residues. The CDR3 sequence is CASSLGGQGVAYEKLFF. The CDR3 nucleotides read TGCGCCAGCTCCTTGGGGGGACAGGGGGTTGCGTATGAAAAACTGTTTTTT.

Written as DNA, the CDR3 is TGTGCCATCTCAGCTCGGGGACAGGGTTTTACTGAAGCTTTCTTT. This sequence encodes CAISARGQGFTEAFF. The genes are TRBV10-3 and TRBJ1-1; 9 positions agree with TRBD1. Germline trimming cut 8 bases from V and 5 bases from J; bases unmatched to any gene: 12. The CDR3 length is 15 residues. The germline V gene encodes CDR1 ENHRY and CDR2 SYGVKD.

V gene TRBV6-6 combines with J gene TRBJ1-4, with TRBD1 identical over 7 bases. Germline values: CDR1 MNHNY, CDR2 SVGAGI (reference sequence). V shed 2 bases and J 6 bases; nucleotides not matched to a gene: 3. The CDR3 has 14 residues. CDR3 sequence reads: CASSYEGAYEKLFF. The CDR3, as DNA: TGTGCCAGCAGTTACGAGGGGGCGTATGAAAAACTGTTTTTT.

The chain carries TRBV5-1 and TRBJ2-7; 9 bases align to TRBD2. V was pared by 2 bases and J by 7 bases, with 10 bases of the junction left unmatched. CDR1 and CDR2 (germline): SGHRS, YFSETQ. The CDR3 has 15 residues. CDR3 loop: CASSFVPSGNGEQYF. The CDR3 coding sequence is TGCGCCAGCAGCTTCGTCCCTAGCGGGAATGGGGAGCAGTACTTC.

The rearrangement links TRBV9 to TRBJ2-7; tentative D call: TRBD2 (6 bases). The CDR3 sequence is 15 residues long. The V end lost 0 bases, the J end lost 4 bases, and 14 bases lay between the germline ends. The germline CDR1 and CDR2 sequences are SGDLS and YYNGEE. This CDR3 is CASSVAPGSSYEQYF. The CDR3 nucleotides read TGTGCCAGCAGCGTAGCCCCCGGGAGTTCGTACGAGCAGTACTTC.